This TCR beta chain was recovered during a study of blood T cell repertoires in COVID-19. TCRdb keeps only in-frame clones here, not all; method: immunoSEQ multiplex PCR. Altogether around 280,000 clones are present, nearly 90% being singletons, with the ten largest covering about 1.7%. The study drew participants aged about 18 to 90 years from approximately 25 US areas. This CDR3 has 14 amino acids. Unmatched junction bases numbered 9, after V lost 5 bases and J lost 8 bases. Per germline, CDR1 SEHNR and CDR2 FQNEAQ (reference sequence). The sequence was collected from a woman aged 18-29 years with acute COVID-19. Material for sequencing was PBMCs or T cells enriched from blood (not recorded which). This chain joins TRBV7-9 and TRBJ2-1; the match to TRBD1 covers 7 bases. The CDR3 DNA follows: TGTGCCAGCAGCGGCCCGGGACAGCGTGATGAGCAGTTCTTC. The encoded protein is CASSGPGQRDEQFF.